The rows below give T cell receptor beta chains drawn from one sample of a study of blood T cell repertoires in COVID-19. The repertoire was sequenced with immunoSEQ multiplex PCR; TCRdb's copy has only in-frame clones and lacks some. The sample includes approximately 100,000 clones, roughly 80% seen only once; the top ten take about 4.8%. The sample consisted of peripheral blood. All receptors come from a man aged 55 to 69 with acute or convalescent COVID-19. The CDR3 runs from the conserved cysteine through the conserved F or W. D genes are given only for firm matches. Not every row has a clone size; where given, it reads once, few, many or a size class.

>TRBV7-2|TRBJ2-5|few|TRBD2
TGTGCCAGCAGCCCCGGACTAGCGGCGTACCAAGAGACCCAGTACTTC
CASSPGLAAYQETQYF
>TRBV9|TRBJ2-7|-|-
TGTGCCAGCAGGCCGGGGTCGCCGGAGAACGAGCAGTACTTC
CASRPGSPENEQYF
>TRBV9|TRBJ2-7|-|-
TGTGCCAGCAGCGCGGACTACCGGGGGAGAGAGCAGTACTTC
CASSADYRGREQYF
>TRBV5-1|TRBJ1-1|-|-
TGCGCCAGCAGCTTGGCCTCTGAGGGGGTCGCTGGCACTGAAGCTTTCTTT
CASSLASEGVAGTEAFF
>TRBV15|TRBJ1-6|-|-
TGTGCCACCAGCACAGAATTGACAGGAGGTTCACCCCTCCACTTT
CATSTELTGGSPLHF
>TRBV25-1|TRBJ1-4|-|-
TGTGCCAGCAGCGCCGCAGGGTCCACTAATGAAAAACTGTTTTTT
CASSAAGSTNEKLFF
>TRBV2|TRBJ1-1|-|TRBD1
TGTGCCAGCAGTGAAGGGGGCAGGGGGTCGAACACTGAAGCTTTCTTT
CASSEGGRGSNTEAFF
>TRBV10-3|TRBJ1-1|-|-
TGTGCCATCGGGCGGGACACTGAAGCTTTCTTT
CAIGRDTEAFF
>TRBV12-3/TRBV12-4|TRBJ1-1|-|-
TGTGCCAGCAGTTTAGTCCGGGCTGAAGCTTTCTTT
CASSLVRAEAFF
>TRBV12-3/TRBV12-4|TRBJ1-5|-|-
TGTGCCAGCAGTTACTCTAATCAGCCCCAGCATTTT
CASSYSNQPQHF
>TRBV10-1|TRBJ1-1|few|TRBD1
TGCGCCAGCAGTACGGGACAGGGCAACACTGAAGCTTTCTTT
CASSTGQGNTEAFF
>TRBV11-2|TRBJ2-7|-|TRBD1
TGTGCCAGCAGCTTAGGGGACAGGTACTACGAGCAGTACTTC
CASSLGDRYYEQYF
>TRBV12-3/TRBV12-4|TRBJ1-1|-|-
TGTGCCAGCAGCCCATCTAGTTACACTGAAGCTTTCTTT
CASSPSSYTEAFF
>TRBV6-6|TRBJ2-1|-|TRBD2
TGTGCCAGCAGCCATATCCCAGGGACTAGCGGGAGTGCAGGTAGGGATGAGCAGTTCTTC
CASSHIPGTSGSAGRDEQFF
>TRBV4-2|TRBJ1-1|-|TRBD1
TGTGCCAGCAGCCAAGTGGAGGGACAGGGGAGGAACACTGAAGCTTTCTTT
CASSQVEGQGRNTEAFF
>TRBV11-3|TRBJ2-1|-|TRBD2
TGTGCCAGCAGCCTCCCGAGGACTAGCGGGAGGGTCTACAATGAGCAGTTCTTC
CASSLPRTSGRVYNEQFF
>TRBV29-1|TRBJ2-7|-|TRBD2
TGCAGCGTGACCCTACTAGCGGGAGGTACTTACGAGCAGTACTTC
CSVTLLAGGTYEQYF
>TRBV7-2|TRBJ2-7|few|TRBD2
TGTGCCAGCAGCTCCACTAGCGGGAGCTCCTACGAGCAGTACTTC
CASSSTSGSSYEQYF
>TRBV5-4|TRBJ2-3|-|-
TGTGCCAGCAGCTTGTTTGGCGGGACAGTACTCACAGATACGCAGTATTTT
CASSLFGGTVLTDTQYF
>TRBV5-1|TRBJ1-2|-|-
TGCGCCAGCAGCTTGGAGGAGGCGGGGGAGAGGGGCTACACCTTC
CASSLEEAGERGYTF
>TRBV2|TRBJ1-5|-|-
TGTGCCAGCAGTGGAGGGACACGACAAAATCAGCCCCAGCATTTT
CASSGGTRQNQPQHF
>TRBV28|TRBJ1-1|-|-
TGTGCCAGCAGCCCCACGGGGGGCGCCTCTGAAGCTTTCTTT
CASSPTGGASEAFF
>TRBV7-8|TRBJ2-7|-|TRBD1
TGTGCCAGCAGCCTATTTGACAGGGCGAGCTACGAGCAGTACTTC
CASSLFDRASYEQYF
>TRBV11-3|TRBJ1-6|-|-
TGTGCCAGCAGCACGAGCCAGGGTTGGAATTCACCCCTCCACTTT
CASSTSQGWNSPLHF
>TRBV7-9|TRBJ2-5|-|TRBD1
TGTGCCAGCAGCCTGACAGGGGGACAAGAGACCCAGTACTTC
CASSLTGGQETQYF